These 20 T cell receptor beta chains came from one sample sequenced in a study of blood T cell repertoires in COVID-19. Sequenced by immunoSEQ multiplex PCR; TCRdb stores in-frame clones only, minus some. The sample holds fewer than 450,000 clones, 88% seen once. The material sequenced was peripheral blood. These receptors all stem from a woman in her sixties or seventies with COVID-19, enrolled during active disease.

This clone was found once. The V call is TRBV12-5, the J call TRBJ1-4; 7 bases agree with TRBD1. The CDR3 is 14 amino acids. The V segment lost 5 bases and the J segment 8 bases; nucleotides outside the gene matches: 8. Germline V gene data show CDR1 as LGHNT and CDR2 as FRNRAP. The DNA of the CDR3 is TGTGCTAGTGGTACCCTCGGGACAGAAGAAAAACTGTTTTTT. It codes for CASGTLGTEEKLFF.

This clone was seen only once. V is TRBV15 and J is TRBJ2-3; tentative D call: TRBD1 (5 bases). This CDR3 spans 14 amino acids. Germline V gene sequence: CDR1 LNHNV, CDR2 YYDKDF (reference sequence). Trimming took 0 bases from V and 5 from J, leaving 9 bases between them. CDR3 sequence (DNA): TGTGCCACCAGCAGAGACAGGGATGGAGATACGCAGTATTTT. It yields the protein CATSRDRDGDTQYF.

CDR3 nucleotides: TGCAGCCTGTCCGGGACACTAAACACTGAAGCTTTCTTT. This codes for CSLSGTLNTEAFF. The chain recombines TRBV29-1 with TRBJ1-1; the D gene is possibly TRBD1 (6 bases). The CDR3 runs 13 residues. Germline V gives CDR1 SQVTM, CDR2 ANQGSEA. V shed 8 bases and J shed 2 bases, with 15 bases lying between them.

The chain employs TRBV10-3 and TRBJ1-2; the match to TRBD1 covers 9 bases. Germline CDR1 ENHRY, CDR2 SYGVKD. V dropped 7 bases and J dropped 6; count of bases not matched to a gene: 6. This CDR3 is 13 amino acids long. CDR3: CAIKPGQGDGYTF. CDR3 nucleotides: TGTGCCATCAAACCGGGACAGGGAGATGGCTACACCTTC.

The chain is built from TRBV27 and TRBJ1-4; 8 nucleotides match TRBD1. V was pared by 0 bases and J by 10 bases, with 4 bases of the junction left unmatched. Per the germline V gene, CDR1 is MNHEY and CDR2 is SMNVEV (reference sequence). The CDR3 sequence is 14 residues long. The CDR3 loop is CASSLSVQGGKLFF. The CDR3, as DNA: TGTGCCAGCAGTTTATCGGTACAGGGGGGAAAACTGTTTTTT. The whole variable domain, remainder taken from reference TRBV27 and TRBJ1-4, is EAQVTQNPRYLITVTGKKLTVTCSQNMNHEYMSWYRQDPGLGLRQIYYSMNVEVTDKGDVPEGYKVSRKEKRNFPLILESPSPNQTSLYFCASSLSVQGGKLFFGSGTQLSVL.

This sequence joins TRBV2 and TRBJ1-5; 8 bases agree with TRBD1. Losses at the gene ends were 9 bases for V and 6 bases for J; bases not matched to a gene: 10. This CDR3 comprises 14 residues. Per the germline V gene, CDR1 is SNHLY and CDR2 is FYNNEI. The CDR3 nucleotides are TGTGCCAGTGACAGGGGTTTGGAGGGTCAGCCCCAGCATTTT. This sequence encodes CASDRGLEGQPQHF.

V usage is TRBV5-1 and J usage is TRBJ1-2; tentative D call: TRBD1 (6 bases). CDR1 is SGHRS, CDR2 YFSETQ, per germline. This CDR3 region has 17 residues. V was pared by 4 bases and J by 0 bases, with 19 bases between. The CDR3 spells CASSQGTAHTANYGYTF. DNA of the CDR3: TGCGCCAGCAGCCAGGGGACGGCTCATACGGCTAACTATGGCTACACCTTC. The whole variable domain, remainder taken from reference TRBV5-1 and TRBJ1-2, is KAGVTQTPRYLIKTRGQQVTLSCSPISGHRSVSWYQQTPGQGLQFLFEYFSETQRNKGNFPGRFSGRQFSNSRSEMNVSTLELGDSALYLCASSQGTAHTANYGYTFGSGTRLTVV.

The chain joins TRBV19 to TRBJ1-6, with TRBD1 identical over 7 bases. Unmatched junction bases numbered 4, after V lost 5 bases and J lost 6 bases. The CDR3 is 14 residues long. Germline loops: CDR1 LNHDA, CDR2 SQIVND (reference sequence). The CDR3 is CASSADRANSPLHF. The DNA of the CDR3 is TGTGCCAGTAGTGCCGACAGGGCTAATTCACCCCTCCACTTT.

This clone was detected only a few times. The CDR3: CASSERGGAYNEQFF. The CDR3 DNA reads TGTGCCAGCAGTGAAAGGGGGGGGGCCTACAATGAGCAGTTCTTC. The rearrangement joins TRBV6-1 to TRBJ2-1; D is possibly TRBD2 (7 bases). CDR1 is MNHNS, CDR2 SASEGT, per germline. V dropped 2 bases and J dropped 2 bases, with 10 bases sitting between them. There are 15 residues in the CDR3.

The genes are TRBV5-1 and TRBJ1-6, with no clear D. V was cut by 2 bases and J by 9 bases, with 15 bases left in between. The CDR3 length is 15 residues. Germline loops: CDR1 SGHRS, CDR2 YFSETQ. Here the CDR3 DNA reads TGCGCCAGCAGCTTAGAGGGAGGTGTTACTTCACCCCTCCACTTT. Translated: CASSLEGGVTSPLHF.

This clone has more than one count but fewer than ten. This chain links TRBV19 with TRBJ2-7, with 8 nucleotides matching TRBD1. Germline V CDR1 and CDR2: LNHDA, SQIVND (reference sequence). V dropped 5 bases and J dropped 5; count of bases not matched to a gene: 14. The CDR3 consists of 16 residues. The CDR3 sequence: CASSQLRTGFSDEQYF. CDR3 DNA: TGTGCCAGTAGTCAGCTCCGGACAGGGTTTTCAGACGAGCAGTACTTC.

V is TRBV5-1 and J is TRBJ2-2, with 7 bases lining up with TRBD1. The germline CDR1 and CDR2 sequences are SGHRS and YFSETQ. The CDR3 covers 13 residues. V was clipped by 3 bases and J by 5 bases; unmatched bases: 1. CDR3 sequence (DNA): TGCGCCAGCAGCTCACAGGGGACCGGGGAGCTGTTTTTT. Translating it yields CASSSQGTGELFF.

There are a few counts of this clone. The chain joins TRBV11-2 to TRBJ2-7; TRBD2 matches 14 bases. CDR3 length equals 15 residues. After removal of 3 bases from V and 3 bases from J, the junction contained 1 base not matched to a gene. Germline CDR1 and CDR2: SGHAT and FQNNGV. The CDR3 loop is CASSLGLAGDYEQYF. In DNA, the CDR3 is TGTGCCAGCAGCTTGGGACTAGCGGGGGACTACGAGCAGTACTTC.

The chain joins TRBV24-1 to TRBJ2-5; D is uncertain. The CDR3 has 14 residues. Germline-derived CDR1 and CDR2 are KGHDR and SFDVKD. The V end lost 4 bases, the J end lost 6 bases, and 14 bases lay between the germline ends. CDR3 DNA sequence: TGTGCCACCAGTGACGCCCGCGGAGTTCAGACCCAGTACTTC. This translates into CATSDARGVQTQYF.

The CDR3 sequence: CASSLDGETNEKLFF. The CDR3 DNA follows: TGTGCCAGCAGTCTCGACGGAGAAACTAATGAAAAACTGTTTTTT. V and J are TRBV6-2 or TRBV6-3 and TRBJ1-4; D remains unclear. Germline-derived CDR1 and CDR2 are MNHEY and SVGEGT. The CDR3 covers 15 residues. V gave up 5 bases and J gave up 1 base, with 11 bases separating them.

The chain combines TRBV11-2 with TRBJ2-5; the match to TRBD2 covers 7 bases. J lost 4 bases, V lost 4 bases, and 9 bases had no gene match. The CDR3 spans 15 residues. In germline, CDR1 is SGHAT, CDR2 FQNNGV. The CDR3 here is CASSSSAPGGETQYF. The CDR3 coding sequence is TGTGCCAGCAGCTCTAGCGCCCCGGGAGGAGAGACCCAGTACTTC.

Of note for this clone: One junction end does not reproduce the germline sequence, and a read error may be involved. V usage is TRBV3-1 (or the pseudogene TRBV3-2) and J usage is TRBJ1-1; D may be TRBD1 (5 bases). Germline loops: CDR1 LGHDT, CDR2 YNNKEL (reference sequence). This CDR3 has 15 residues. The CDR3 region has the DNA TGTGCCAGCAGCCACCGGGGGAGATTGAACGCTGAAGCTTTCTTT. This encodes CASSHRGRLNAEAFF.

About this clone itself: The limits of the CDR3 on the DNA are not certain, so only TCRdb's listed CDR3 is given. This chain links TRBV5-6 with TRBJ1-1. The CDR3 comprises 14 residues, both ends counted. Germline V gene sequence: CDR1 SGHDT, CDR2 YYEEEE. CDR3 in amino acids: CASSTSGGPAEAFF.

Note on this clone: A read error may produce the germline difference seen at one junction end. V usage is TRBV5-1 and J usage is TRBJ2-7; TRBD2 matches 8 bases. The V gene's germline CDR1 is SGHRS and CDR2 YFSETQ. The CDR3 consists of 14 residues. This CDR3 reads CASRLAGGSYEQYF. The CDR3 bases are TGCGCCAGCAGGTTGGCGGGAGGTTCCTACGAGCAGTACTTC.

V is TRBV4-3 and J is TRBJ1-1, with a tentative D call TRBD1 (6 bases). Germline loops: CDR1 LGHNA, CDR2 YSLEER. This CDR3 has 18 amino acids. V dropped 5 bases and J dropped 1 base, with 23 bases sitting between them. The CDR3 protein is CASSSPEDSWKANTEAFF. The CDR3 DNA reads as TGCGCCAGCAGCTCGCCTGAGGACAGTTGGAAAGCGAACACTGAAGCTTTCTTT.